This T cell receptor (beta chain) was observed in a study of blood T cells in healthy people across ages (dated by TCRdb to between 2014 and 2017). At the level of the whole study: Template switching captured roughly one uniquely barcoded TCR beta cDNA molecule per two T cells in model experiments. The donors were divided into four age groups: young (average approximately 15 years), middle-aged (roughly 42), aged (approximately 64) and long-lived (82). Two additional independent replicas of 1 million unique cDNA reads from the same blood draw were analyzed for two donors (one aged 18 to 30 and one aged 80 or older). Using deep sequencing normalized with unique cDNA molecular identifiers, the study measured how TCR beta repertoire diversity changes with age. To avoid experimental bias, donors of different ages were distributed randomly across sequencing lanes.

Library preparation employed 5' RACE. Sequencing was performed on an Illumina HiSeq 2500. A second PCR of roughly 6 to 11 cycles was run with a J-beta primer mix and a sample-barcoded 5' primer. A template-switch 5' adaptor carrying 12 random nucleotides introduced a unique molecular identifier onto each TCR beta cDNA molecule. Each sample yielded at least 3 million CDR3-containing paired-end reads. The Mint cDNA synthesis kit, primed by a TRBC-specific oligonucleotide, was used to synthesize first-strand cDNA from all RNA. Following uracil-DNA glycosylase treatment, a first 18-cycle PCR with universal primers M1SS and BC2_uni_R was performed on all cDNA. From the authors' description of their analysis: Normalization of each sample was performed by random selection of 1 million high-quality reads, each carrying a distinct molecular identifier. Reads with shared molecular identifiers were discarded instead of being binned into consensus sequences. MiTCR, set to a Q25 quality threshold and the strictest error-elimination algorithm, was used for CDR3 identification, clonotype clustering and error correction. A nonparametric unseen species model with Euler transformation was used to estimate a lower bound on total TCR beta diversity. TCRdb took the public reads, trimmed them with fastp at Q25, ran MiXCR for clone calling and kept in-frame beta chains. For every CDR3 protein sequence, its rows merge into one entry that carries the most common genes and DNA. These V and J calls rely on TCRdb rather than the paper's analysis. For this sample the table gives 870,000 or so distinct CDR3 sequences, of which more than 25% were detected only once. 15% to 20% of the sample is taken by the ten largest.

Inclusive of the bounding cysteine and phenylalanine, the CDR3 is 13 residues long. Just the 39-base CDR3 DNA is kept, in frame starting at base 1. Relative to germline, V is 3 bases shorter and J is 5 bases shorter, with 10 bases between their ends. This clonotype was seen ten or more times. What this receptor recognizes is not known. No clone much larger than this one lies a single base away; base qualities are absent. Overall study outcomes, separate from this receptor: Observed TCR beta diversity per million T cells fell roughly linearly with age, and a significant reduction was already apparent by age around 44. Total diversity estimates from one million sequenced T cells were considered lower bounds and underestimates. The percentage of naive T cells measured by flow cytometry correlated strongly with observed TCR beta diversity. Conclusive comparison of naive and antigen-experienced compartments was prevented by the profiling of bulk unsorted PBMCs. Donor CMV infection status was unknown, potentially confounding age-related changes in expanded clonotypes. Compared with the aged group, more naive CD4+ T cells, fewer expanded clones and increased TCR diversity were shown by the long-lived group, suggesting age selection.

Systemically healthy Caucasian individuals from Russia, around 38 in total and aged about 6 to 95 years, were included as donors. Approximately 11 milliliters of peripheral blood were drawn from each donor into EDTA-treated Vacutainer tubes. PBMCs were isolated by Ficoll-Paque density-gradient centrifugation, with at least 6.5 million obtained per sample. Total RNA, at least 6 micrograms per sample, was extracted from PBMCs with Trizol reagent. For every donor, an aliquot of PBMCs went through flow cytometry to measure the percentages of naive CD45RAhigh/CD27high T cells. This receptor was taken from a woman at least 80 years old in good health. The chain is encoded by TRBV12-3 or TRBV12-4 joined to TRBJ2-5, with the D gene too uncertain to name. Sequencing was performed on blood. The sequenced DNA: TGTGCCAGCAGTTTGTCCCAGACTGAGACCCAGTACTTC. The encoded protein is CASSLSQTETQYF.